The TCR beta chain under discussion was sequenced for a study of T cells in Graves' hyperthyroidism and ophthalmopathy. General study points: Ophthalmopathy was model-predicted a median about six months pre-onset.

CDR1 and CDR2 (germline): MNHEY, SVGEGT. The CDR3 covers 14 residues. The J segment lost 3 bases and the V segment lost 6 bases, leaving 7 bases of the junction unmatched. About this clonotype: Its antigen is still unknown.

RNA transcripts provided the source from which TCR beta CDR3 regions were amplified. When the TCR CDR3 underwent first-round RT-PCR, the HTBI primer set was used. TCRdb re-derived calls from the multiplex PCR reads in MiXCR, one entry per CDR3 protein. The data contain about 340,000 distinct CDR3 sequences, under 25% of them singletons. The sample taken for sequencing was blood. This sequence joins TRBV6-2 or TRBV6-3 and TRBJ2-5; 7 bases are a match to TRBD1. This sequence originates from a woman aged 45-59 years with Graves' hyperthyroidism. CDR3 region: CASRRGQGEETQYF. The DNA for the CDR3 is TGTGCCAGCAGAAGGGGGCAGGGGGAAGAGACCCAGTACTTC.